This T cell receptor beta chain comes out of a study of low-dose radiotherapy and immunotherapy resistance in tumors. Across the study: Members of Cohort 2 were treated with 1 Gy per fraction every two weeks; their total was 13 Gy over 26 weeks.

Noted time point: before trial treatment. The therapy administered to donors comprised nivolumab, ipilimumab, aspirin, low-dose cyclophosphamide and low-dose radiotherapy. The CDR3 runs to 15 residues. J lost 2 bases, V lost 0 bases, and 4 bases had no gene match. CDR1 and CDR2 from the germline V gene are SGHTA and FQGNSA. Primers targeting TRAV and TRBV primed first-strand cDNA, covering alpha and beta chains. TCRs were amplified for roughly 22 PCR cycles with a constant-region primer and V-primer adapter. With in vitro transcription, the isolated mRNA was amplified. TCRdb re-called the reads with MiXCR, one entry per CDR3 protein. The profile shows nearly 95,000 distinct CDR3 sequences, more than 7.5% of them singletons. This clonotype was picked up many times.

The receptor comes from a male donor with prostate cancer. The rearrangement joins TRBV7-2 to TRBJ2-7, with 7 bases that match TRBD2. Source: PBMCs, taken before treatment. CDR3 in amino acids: CASSLAERGAYEQYF. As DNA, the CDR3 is TGTGCCAGCAGCTTAGCGGAGCGGGGAGCCTACGAGCAGTACTTC.